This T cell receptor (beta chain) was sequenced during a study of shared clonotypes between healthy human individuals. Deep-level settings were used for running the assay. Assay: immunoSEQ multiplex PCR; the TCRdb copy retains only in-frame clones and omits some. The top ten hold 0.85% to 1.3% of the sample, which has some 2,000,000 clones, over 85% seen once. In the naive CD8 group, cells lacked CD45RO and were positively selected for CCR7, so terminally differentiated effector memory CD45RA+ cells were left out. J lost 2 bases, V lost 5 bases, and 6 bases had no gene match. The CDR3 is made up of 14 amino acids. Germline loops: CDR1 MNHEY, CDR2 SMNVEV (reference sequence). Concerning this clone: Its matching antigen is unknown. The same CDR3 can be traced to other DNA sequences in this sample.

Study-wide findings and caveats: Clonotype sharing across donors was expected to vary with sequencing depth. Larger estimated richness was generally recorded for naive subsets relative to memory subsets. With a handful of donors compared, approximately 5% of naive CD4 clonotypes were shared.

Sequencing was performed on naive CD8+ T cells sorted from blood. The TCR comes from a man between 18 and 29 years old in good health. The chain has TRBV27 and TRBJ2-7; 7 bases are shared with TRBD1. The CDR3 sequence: CASSVRDSPYEQYF. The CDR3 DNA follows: TGTGCCAGCAGTGTAAGGGACAGTCCCTACGAGCAGTACTTC.